These 4 T cell receptor beta chains were sequenced from one sample in a study of shared clonotypes between healthy human individuals. TCRdb's copy holds only in-frame clones and misses some; the assay was immunoSEQ multiplex PCR. The table includes about 480,000 clones, 79% detected once. The sequencing input was PBMCs. All receptors derive from a middle-aged woman in good health. Some clones in this sample may be carry-over from other donors' samples.

This chain joins TRBV28 and TRBJ2-7, with D hard to call. Between the trimmed V and J ends, which lost 7 bases and 6 bases, there was a span of 22 bases. CDR1 and CDR2 from the germline V gene are MDHEN and SYDVKM. There are 15 residues in the CDR3. CDR3 residues: CASTPGQVPIREQYF. The CDR3 DNA follows: TGTGCCAGCACCCCTGGGCAGGTCCCTATTCGCGAGCAGTACTTC.

V gene TRBV4-1 combines with J gene TRBJ1-4; D remains ambiguous. CDR1 and CDR2 from the germline V gene are MGHRA and YSYEKL. Trimming took off 3 bases at V and 6 bases at J, with 14 bases between the two ends. This CDR3 has 15 residues. The CDR3 protein is CASSQGLGPDEKLFF. CDR3 coding DNA: TGCGCCAGCAGCCAGGGCCTGGGCCCGGATGAAAAACTGTTTTTT.

The chain combines TRBV6-5 with TRBJ2-7; D is unresolved. Germline V gives CDR1 MNHEY, CDR2 SVGAGI. Between the trimmed V and J ends, which lost 8 bases and 3 bases, there was a span of 17 bases. The CDR3 runs to 14 residues. DNA for the CDR3: TGTGCCAGCGAGTCCCGTAACAACCGCTACGAGCAGTACTTC. Translation: CASESRNNRYEQYF.

V is TRBV28 and J is TRBJ2-7; tentatively, D is TRBD1 (6 bases). The ends were cut back, 6 bases at V and 0 bases at J, with 15 bases in the middle. The CDR3 spans 15 residues. CDR1 MDHEN and CDR2 SYDVKM come from the germline V gene. CDR3 sequence: CASSLFDRSSYEQYF. The CDR3 nucleotides read TGTGCCAGCAGCCTCTTCGACAGGAGCTCCTACGAGCAGTACTTC. The complete variable domain, with remaining parts taken from reference TRBV28 and TRBJ2-7, reads DVKVTQSSRYLVKRTGEKVFLECVQDMDHENMFWYRQDPGLGLRLIYFSYDVKMKEKGDIPEGYSVSREKKERFSLILESASTNQTSMYLCASSLFDRSSYEQYFGPGTRLTVT.